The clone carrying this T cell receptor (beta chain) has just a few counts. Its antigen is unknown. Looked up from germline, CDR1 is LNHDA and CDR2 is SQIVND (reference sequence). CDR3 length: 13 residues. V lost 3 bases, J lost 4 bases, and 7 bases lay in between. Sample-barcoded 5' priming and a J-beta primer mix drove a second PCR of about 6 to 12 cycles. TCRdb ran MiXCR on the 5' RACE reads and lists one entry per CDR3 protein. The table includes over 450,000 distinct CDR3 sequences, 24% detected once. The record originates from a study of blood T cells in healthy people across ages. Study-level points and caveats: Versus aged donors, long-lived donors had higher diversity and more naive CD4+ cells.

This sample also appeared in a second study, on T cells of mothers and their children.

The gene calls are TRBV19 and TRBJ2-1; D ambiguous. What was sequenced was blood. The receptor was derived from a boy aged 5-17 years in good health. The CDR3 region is CASSISRYNEQFF. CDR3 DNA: TGTGCCAGTAGTATTAGTCGATACAATGAGCAGTTCTTC. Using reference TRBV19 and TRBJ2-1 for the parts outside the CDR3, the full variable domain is DGGITQSPKYLFRKEGQNVTLSCEQNLNHDAMYWYRQDPGQGLRLIYYSQIVNDFQKGDIAEGYSVSREKKESFPLTVTSAQKNPTAFYLCASSISRYNEQFFGPGTRLTVL.